These T cell receptor beta chains were read from a single sample in a study of response to subunit inactivated influenza vaccine. MiXCR was run by TCRdb on the RT-PCR reads, yielding one entry per CDR3 protein. The data show 750,000 to 850,000 distinct CDR3 sequences, approximately 18% seen once. The sample was PBMCs from blood, taken less than 6 days after vaccination. The origin of the receptors is a man in his fifties or sixties who received an inactivated influenza vaccine. CDR3s include the opening cysteine and the closing phenylalanine or tryptophan. D genes are given only for firm matches.

J gene | V gene | D gene | CDR3 protein
TRBJ2-2 | TRBV14 | NA | CASSQEVQANTGELFF
TRBJ2-2 | TRBV6-2/TRBV6-3 | NA | CATDAGFRSGELFF
TRBJ2-7 | TRBV5-1 | TRBD2 | CASSLESGAAYEQYF
TRBJ2-1 | TRBV15 | TRBD1 | CATSRGQGSYNEQFF
TRBJ2-7 | TRBV5-1 | NA | CASSQQGGREQYF
TRBJ1-5 | TRBV5-1 | NA | CASSLGQYSNQPQHF
TRBJ2-1 | TRBV6-1 | NA | CASRPGGVAYNEQFF
TRBJ2-7 | TRBV20-1 | NA | CSASQGWEQYF
TRBJ2-3 | TRBV7-2 | TRBD1 | CASSRRTGGSDTQYF
TRBJ2-2 | TRBV5-4 | TRBD2 | CASSLPGSGGNTGELFF
TRBJ2-1 | TRBV20-1 | TRBD2 | CSAFLREWTNPKFF
TRBJ2-7 | TRBV12-3/TRBV12-4 | NA | CASSFQMLSYEQYF
TRBJ2-7 | TRBV18 | NA | CASSPLLEVKQYF
TRBJ2-3 | TRBV10-3 | NA | CATTPSLEPGPGIDTQYF
TRBJ1-2 | TRBV12-3/TRBV12-4 | NA | CASSLWTLNDRIGYTF
TRBJ2-3 | TRBV12-3/TRBV12-4 | NA | CASSLLGGRTDTQYF
TRBJ2-1 | TRBV7-6 | TRBD2 | CASSSALASNEQFF
TRBJ2-1 | TRBV3-1 | TRBD2 | CASSLAGVRADEQFF
TRBJ2-1 | TRBV28 | NA | CASSLGQGYNNEQFF
TRBJ2-3 | TRBV20-1 | NA | CSARMGGSTDTQYF
TRBJ1-2 | TRBV20-1 | NA | CSATGAARGIGGYTF
TRBJ2-7 | TRBV4-2 | NA | CASSQGGDYEQYF
TRBJ2-1 | TRBV7-9 | TRBD2 | CASSLLSEGLEQFF
TRBJ2-3 | TRBV29-1 | NA | CSVESGATQYF
TRBJ2-7 | TRBV3-1 | NA | CASSQDTGVRMEDYEQYF
TRBJ2-2 | TRBV12-3/TRBV12-4 | NA | CASIHPNTGELFF
TRBJ1-4 | TRBV25-1 | NA | CASSVGRVANEKLFF
TRBJ2-7 | TRBV4-2 | TRBD2 | CASSQDLAGGYYEQYF
TRBJ1-6 | TRBV6-1 | NA | CASSEAGVSPLHF
TRBJ2-1 | TRBV20-1 | TRBD2 | CSARDYQSYNEQFF
TRBJ2-5 | TRBV7-2 | TRBD1 | CATNTNRGETQYF
TRBJ2-3 | TRBV11-2 | NA | CASSGGVDTQYF
TRBJ1-2 | TRBV12-3/TRBV12-4 | NA | CASSPQGNYGYTF
TRBJ1-1 | TRBV6-9 | TRBD1 | CASTPPTGILSEAFF
TRBJ2-1 | TRBV7-2 | TRBD1 | CASSWTGSSYNEQFF
TRBJ2-2 | TRBV4-3 | NA | CASSREDSGELFF
TRBJ2-7 | TRBV5-6 | TRBD1 | CASSPPGQGLEYF
TRBJ1-2 | TRBV20-1 | NA | CSAIGGESYTF
TRBJ2-2 | TRBV12-3/TRBV12-4 | NA | CASRIKTVLNTGELFF
TRBJ2-7 | TRBV12-3/TRBV12-4 | NA | CASSFFGGIVDEQYF
TRBJ2-7 | TRBV18 | NA | CASSRGPDWEQYF